The 20 T cell receptor beta chains below were found in one sample sequenced in a study of blood T cell repertoires in COVID-19. The data were produced by immunoSEQ multiplex PCR, yet TCRdb's version contains in-frame clones alone and is incomplete. The table records some 140,000 clones, roughly 80% of them present only once. Sequenced sample: peripheral blood. All receptors derive from a woman aged 60-75 years with acute or convalescent COVID-19.

V is TRBV19 and J is TRBJ1-2; 7 bases are shared with TRBD1. The ends lost 9 bases at V and 1 base at J; junction bases unmatched: 8. This CDR3 is 14 amino acids long. Germline V lookup: CDR1 LNHDA, CDR2 SQIVND (reference sequence). CDR3 sequence (DNA): TGTGCCAGCTTTTCGACAGGGCATAACTATGGCTACACCTTC. It encodes CASFSTGHNYGYTF.

The genes are TRBV5-8 and TRBJ2-5, with TRBD1 identical over 11 bases. V gave up 4 bases and J gave up 5 bases; unmatched junction bases: 10. This CDR3 contains 16 residues. Germline V CDR1 and CDR2: SGHTS, YDEGEE. The CDR3 coding sequence is TGTGCCAGCAGCCTGGGACAGGGGGTATGGCATGAGACCCAGTACTTC. This sequence encodes CASSLGQGVWHETQYF.

This clone turned up a few times. This sequence joins TRBV5-6 and TRBJ1-4, with a possible D match to TRBD1 (5 bases). The CDR3 length is 16 residues. Between the trimmed V and J ends, which lost 1 base and 5 bases, there was a span of 15 bases. Germline CDR1 is SGHDT and CDR2 is YYEEEE. The CDR3 here is CASSLSRVLPNEKLFF. DNA of the CDR3: TGTGCCAGCAGCTTGAGCAGGGTTTTGCCCAATGAAAAACTGTTTTTT.

A few counts support this clone. This rearrangement joins TRBV7-2 to TRBJ1-1; 9 bases line up with TRBD1. The CDR3 consists of 12 residues. J lost 12 bases, V lost 6 bases, and 8 bases had no gene match. CDR1 is SGHTA and CDR2 is FQGNSA in the germline V gene. The CDR3 nucleotides are TGTGCCAGCAGGAAACAGGGGGCGAGGACTTTCTTT. Its protein is CASRKQGARTFF.

The rearrangement joins TRBV18 to TRBJ1-4; 7 nucleotides line up with TRBD1. With 4 bases clipped from V and 4 bases from J, the junction kept 3 bases outside the gene matches. This CDR3 has 14 amino acids. CDR1 and CDR2 from the germline V gene are KGHSH and LQKENI. The CDR3 DNA is TGTGCCAGCTCACGGGACAGCCTTAATGAAAAACTGTTTTTT. Its protein product is CASSRDSLNEKLFF.

This clone has more than one count but fewer than ten. The gene calls are TRBV29-1 and TRBJ1-2, with D uncertain. Germline V lookup: CDR1 SQVTM, CDR2 ANQGSEA. The V and J ends lost 2 bases and 7 bases respectively, with 14 bases between them. The CDR3 loop spans 13 amino acids. The CDR3 protein is CSVESKIGSGYTF. As DNA, the CDR3 is TGCAGCGTTGAAAGTAAGATCGGGTCTGGCTACACCTTC.

The CDR3 nucleotides read TGCGCCAGCAGATCTGCGGGGGAGAACACCGGGGAGCTGTTTTTT. This sequence encodes CASRSAGENTGELFF. This rearrangement joins TRBV5-1 to TRBJ2-2, with 7 bases fitting TRBD2. This CDR3 spans 15 amino acids. The junction had 5 bases not matched to a gene; V was cut back by 5 bases and J by 1 base. CDR1 is SGHRS and CDR2 is YFSETQ in the germline V gene.

V is TRBV27 and J is TRBJ1-5; TRBD1 agrees at 9 bases. Germline-derived CDR1 and CDR2 are MNHEY and SMNVEV (reference sequence). This CDR3 has 19 residues. The ends lost 5 bases at V and 2 bases at J; junction bases unmatched: 16. DNA for the CDR3: TGTGCCAGCAGTCCCTATTCAACCGGACAGGGGTTAGGCAATCAGCCCCAGCATTTT. Translated: CASSPYSTGQGLGNQPQHF.

The chain uses TRBV28 and TRBJ1-5, with D tentatively TRBD1 (5 bases). From germline, CDR1 is MDHEN and CDR2 SYDVKM. Trimming pared 3 bases from V and 0 bases from J, leaving 12 bases between. The CDR3 consists of 16 residues. CDR3 sequence (DNA): TGTGCCAGCAGTTTCCACCCAGGGATTAGCAATCAGCCCCAGCATTTT. Residues: CASSFHPGISNQPQHF.

This rearrangement joins TRBV7-3 to TRBJ2-1, with 9 bases matching TRBD1. The CDR3 covers 14 residues. Germline V lookup: CDR1 SGHTA, CDR2 FQGTGA. V was pared by 5 bases and J by 4 bases, with 3 bases of the junction left unmatched. DNA for the CDR3: TGTGCCAGCAGCACCGGACAGGGGTACAATGAGCAGTTCTTC. Translating it yields CASSTGQGYNEQFF.

This CDR3 is CAWTRGLGYGYTF. CDR3 coding DNA: TGTGCCTGGACGCGGGGGCTGGGCTATGGCTACACCTTC. This chain connects TRBV30 to TRBJ1-2; a possible D gene is TRBD1 (6 bases). Germline CDR1 and CDR2: GTSNPN and SVGIG (reference sequence). V was pared by 4 bases and J by 4 bases, with 13 bases between. The CDR3 covers 13 residues.

The V gene is TRBV4-2, the J gene TRBJ1-2; D is ambiguous. Trimming took 3 bases from V and 0 from J, leaving 8 bases between them. This CDR3 contains 14 residues. From germline, CDR1 is LGHNA and CDR2 YNFKEQ. The CDR3, as DNA: TGTGCCAGCAGCCAGGGAGGGACTAACTATGGCTACACCTTC. Protein sequence: CASSQGGTNYGYTF.

V gene TRBV3-1 (or the pseudogene TRBV3-2) combines with J gene TRBJ1-1; no firm D call. V was pared by 4 bases and J by 10 bases, with 19 bases between. There are 14 residues in the CDR3. Germline CDR1 reads LGHDT; CDR2 reads YNNKEL (reference sequence). DNA for the CDR3: TGTGCCAGCAGCCCAACGGCCGTTGAGGGCTTAGCTTTCTTT. Its translation is CASSPTAVEGLAFF.

The J gene is TRBJ1-1, the V gene TRBV18, with 7 bases aligning to TRBD1. CDR1 and CDR2 from the germline V gene are KGHSH and LQKENI. The J segment lost 2 bases and the V segment lost 2 bases, leaving 5 bases of the junction unmatched. The CDR3 loop spans 15 amino acids. The CDR3 protein is CASSPNWDSNTEAFF. The CDR3 DNA follows: TGTGCCAGCTCACCAAACTGGGACAGCAACACTGAAGCTTTCTTT.

The rearrangement uses TRBV11-2 and TRBJ1-2, with D maybe TRBD1 (5 bases). V was shortened by 3 bases and J by 7 bases, with 12 bases between the two germline ends. CDR1 and CDR2 (germline): SGHAT, FQNNGV. This CDR3 comprises 13 residues. CDR3 residues: CASSLEGRAGYTF. The CDR3 DNA is TGTGCCAGCAGCTTGGAGGGGAGGGCTGGCTACACCTTC.

This chain's CDR3 is CASSSDSGGSGNTIYF. The CDR3 coding sequence is TGTGCCAGCAGCTCGGATTCAGGGGGCAGTGGAAACACCATATATTTT. The V and J genes are TRBV11-3 and TRBJ1-3; the match to TRBD1 covers 8 bases. CDR3 size: 16 residues. Germline CDR1 reads SGHNT; CDR2 reads YENEEA. The ends lost 4 bases at V and 3 bases at J; junction bases unmatched: 8. Full variable domain (rest looked up from reference TRBV11-3 and TRBJ1-3): EAGVVQSPRYKIIEKKQPVAFWCNPISGHNTLYWYLQNLGQGPELLIRYENEEAVDDSQLPKDRFSAERLKGVDSTLKIQPAELGDSAVYLCASSSDSGGSGNTIYFGEGSWLTVV.

The J gene is TRBJ1-6, the V gene TRBV30; 9 positions match TRBD1. The V segment lost 3 bases and the J segment 4 bases; nucleotides outside the gene matches: 1. The germline CDR1 and CDR2 sequences are GTSNPN and SVGIG (reference sequence). There are 14 residues in the CDR3. The CDR3 reads CAWSGQGYNSPLHF. The CDR3 DNA reads TGTGCCTGGAGCGGACAGGGGTATAATTCACCCCTCCACTTT.

The CDR3 coding sequence is TGTGCCTGGACAGGGTACGGGAACACTGAAGCTTTCTTT. The encoded protein is CAWTGYGNTEAFF. The chain employs TRBV30 and TRBJ1-1, with TRBD1 as a possible D gene (5 bases). V was pared by 4 bases and J by 1 base, with 10 bases between. CDR3 length equals 13 residues. Germline V gene sequence: CDR1 GTSNPN, CDR2 SVGIG (reference sequence).

V is TRBV5-1 and J is TRBJ1-3, with 7 bases lining up with TRBD1. Germline V gives CDR1 SGHRS, CDR2 YFSETQ. The CDR3 has 16 residues. After removal of 3 bases from V and 4 bases from J, the junction contained 10 bases not matched to a gene. CDR3: CASSWGHRGQGNTIYF. Written as DNA, the CDR3 is TGCGCCAGCAGCTGGGGGCACAGGGGTCAGGGAAACACCATATATTTT.

The V call is TRBV28, the J call TRBJ1-2; D possibly corresponds to TRBD1 (5 bases). The CDR3 has 20 amino acids. Trimming pared 6 bases from V and 0 bases from J, leaving 29 bases between. The germline V gene has CDR1 MDHEN and CDR2 SYDVKM. Written as DNA, the CDR3 is TGTGCCAGCAGCCAATCGCGTGGTTTCCGACCTGGGGGGACTAACTATGGCTACACCTTC. The encoded protein is CASSQSRGFRPGGTNYGYTF.